What follows is one TCR beta chain and its context. This sample was included in a study of identical twins. The V gene's germline CDR1 is MDHEN and CDR2 SYDVKM. With 2 bases removed from V and 0 bases from J, the gap between germline ends came to 10 bases. The CDR3 sequence is 15 residues long. Addition of a universal primer site occurred through template switching, and cDNA carried unique molecular identifiers. TCRdb redid the calling of the 5' RACE reads with MiXCR, one entry per CDR3 protein. The sample records about 700,000 distinct CDR3 sequences, around 6.1% being singletons. This chain joins TRBV28 and TRBJ1-1; D is undetermined. This sequence was found in a young man in good health. The source material was naive T cells sorted from blood. CDR3 coding DNA: TGTGCCAGCAGTTTAATACACCGTTTGAACACTGAAGCTTTCTTT. Translating it yields CASSLIHRLNTEAFF.